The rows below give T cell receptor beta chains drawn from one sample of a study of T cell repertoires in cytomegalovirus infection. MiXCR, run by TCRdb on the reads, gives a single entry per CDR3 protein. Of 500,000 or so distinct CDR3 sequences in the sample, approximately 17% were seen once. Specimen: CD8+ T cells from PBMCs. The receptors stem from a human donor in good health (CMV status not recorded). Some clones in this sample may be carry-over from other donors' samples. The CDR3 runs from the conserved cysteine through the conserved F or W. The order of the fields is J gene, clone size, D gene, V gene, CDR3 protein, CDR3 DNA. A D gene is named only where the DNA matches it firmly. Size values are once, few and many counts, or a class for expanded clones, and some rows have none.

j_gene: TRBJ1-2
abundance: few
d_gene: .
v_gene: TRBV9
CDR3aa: CASSARAFGYTF
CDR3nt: TGTGCCAGCAGCGCACGGGCCTTTGGCTACACCTTC

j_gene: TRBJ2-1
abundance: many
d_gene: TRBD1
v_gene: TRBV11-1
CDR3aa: CASSSGQVEQFF
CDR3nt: TGTGCCAGCAGCTCCGGACAGGTCGAGCAGTTCTTC

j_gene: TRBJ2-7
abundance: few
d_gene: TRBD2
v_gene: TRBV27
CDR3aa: CASRRTTSGSIEQYF
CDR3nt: TGTGCCAGCAGAAGGACGACTAGCGGCTCGATCGAGCAGTACTTC

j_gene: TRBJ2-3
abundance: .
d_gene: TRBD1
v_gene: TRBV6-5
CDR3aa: CASSLQGVGTDTQYF
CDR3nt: TGTGCCAGCAGCCTCCAGGGGGTAGGAACAGATACGCAGTATTTT

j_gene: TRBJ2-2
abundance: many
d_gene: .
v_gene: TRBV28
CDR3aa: CATINTGELFF
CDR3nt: TGTGCCACCATAAACACCGGGGAGCTGTTTTTT

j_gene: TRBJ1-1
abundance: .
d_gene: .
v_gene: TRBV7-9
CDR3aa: CASSIMTAEAFF
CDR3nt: TGTGCCAGCAGCATTATGACAGCTGAAGCTTTCTTT

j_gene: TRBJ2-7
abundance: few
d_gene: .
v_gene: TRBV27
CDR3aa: CASSPLPTSSHEQYF
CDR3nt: TGTGCCAGCAGTCCCCTCCCAACTAGTTCCCACGAGCAGTACTTC

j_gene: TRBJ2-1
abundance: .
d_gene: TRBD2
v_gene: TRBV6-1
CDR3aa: CASSEGALAGLYNEQFF
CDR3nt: TGTGCCAGCAGTGAAGGGGCACTAGCGGGCCTCTACAATGAGCAGTTCTTC

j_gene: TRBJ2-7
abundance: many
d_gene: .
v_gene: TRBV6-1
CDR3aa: CASSEGGIGDLGRTQYF
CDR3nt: TGTGCCAGCAGTGAAGGAGGAATTGGGGACTTGGGGCGCACGCAGTACTTC

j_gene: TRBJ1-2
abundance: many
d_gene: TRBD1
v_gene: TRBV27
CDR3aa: CASSRDRVGGTIYGYTF
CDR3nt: TGTGCCAGCAGCCGCGACAGGGTGGGGGGTACTATTTATGGCTACACCTTC

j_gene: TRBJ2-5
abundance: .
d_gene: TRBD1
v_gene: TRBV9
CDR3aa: CASSVGGQALNF
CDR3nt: TGTGCCAGCAGCGTAGGGGGACAGGCCCTCAACTTC

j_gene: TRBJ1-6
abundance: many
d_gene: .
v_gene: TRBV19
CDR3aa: CASSSRQGTDSPLHF
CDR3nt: TGTGCCAGTAGTTCAAGGCAGGGGACCGATTCACCCCTCCACTTT

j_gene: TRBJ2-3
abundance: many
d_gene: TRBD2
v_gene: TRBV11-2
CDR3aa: CASSETQREVGDTQYF
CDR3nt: TGTGCCAGCAGCGAAACCCAGCGGGAGGTTGGAGATACGCAGTATTTT

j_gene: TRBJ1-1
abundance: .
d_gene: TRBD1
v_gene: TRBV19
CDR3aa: CASSPNRGGVNTEAFF
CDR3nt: TGTGCCAGTAGTCCGAACAGGGGCGGGGTGAACACTGAAGCTTTCTTT

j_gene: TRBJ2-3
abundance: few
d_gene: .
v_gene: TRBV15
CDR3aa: CATSGGGIDVDTQYF
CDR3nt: TGTGCCACCAGCGGAGGGGGGATTGATGTAGATACGCAGTATTTT

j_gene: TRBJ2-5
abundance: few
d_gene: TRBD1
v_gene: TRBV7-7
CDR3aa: CASSLARDRGETQYF
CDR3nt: TGTGCCAGCAGCTTAGCCCGGGACAGGGGAGAGACCCAGTACTTC

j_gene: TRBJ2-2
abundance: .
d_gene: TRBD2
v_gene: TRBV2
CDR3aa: CASSEAREFSGGPNTGELFF
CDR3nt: TGTGCCAGCAGTGAAGCCCGGGAATTTAGCGGGGGCCCGAACACCGGGGAGCTGTTTTTT

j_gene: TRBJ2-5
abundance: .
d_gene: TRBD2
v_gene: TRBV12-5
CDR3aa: CASGLWGNGTSGGPWETQYF
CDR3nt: TGTGCTAGTGGTTTGTGGGGGAATGGGACTAGCGGGGGGCCCTGGGAGACCCAGTACTTC

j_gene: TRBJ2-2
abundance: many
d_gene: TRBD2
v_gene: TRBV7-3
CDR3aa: CASSSTSGKSTGELFF
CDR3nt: TGTGCCAGCAGCTCGACTAGCGGCAAATCCACCGGGGAGCTGTTTTTT

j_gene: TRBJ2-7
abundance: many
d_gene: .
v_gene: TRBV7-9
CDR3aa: CASTYTTGVWSMEQYF
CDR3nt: TGTGCCAGCACCTATACCACCGGGGTGTGGAGTATGGAGCAGTACTTC

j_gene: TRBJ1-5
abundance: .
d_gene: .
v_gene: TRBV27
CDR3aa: CASRPGYNQPQHF
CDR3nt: TGTGCCAGCAGACCAGGGTACAATCAGCCCCAGCATTTT

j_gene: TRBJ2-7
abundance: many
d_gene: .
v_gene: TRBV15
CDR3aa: CATSRGSGVLHEQYF
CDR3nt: TGTGCCACCAGCAGAGGATCGGGCGTTCTACACGAGCAGTACTTC

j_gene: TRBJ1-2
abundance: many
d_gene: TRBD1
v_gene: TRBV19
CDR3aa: CASSIRTGTNYGYTF
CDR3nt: TGTGCCAGTAGTATCAGGACAGGGACGAACTATGGCTACACCTTC

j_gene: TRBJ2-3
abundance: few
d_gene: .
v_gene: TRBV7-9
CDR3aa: CASSPPQGRGRATQYF
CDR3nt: TGTGCCAGCAGCCCGCCGCAGGGCAGGGGAAGAGCTACGCAGTATTTT

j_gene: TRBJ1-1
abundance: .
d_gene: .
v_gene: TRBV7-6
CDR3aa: CASSSSAGRRTEAFF
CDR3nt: TGTGCCAGCAGCTCCTCAGCGGGGCGCAGAACTGAAGCTTTCTTT

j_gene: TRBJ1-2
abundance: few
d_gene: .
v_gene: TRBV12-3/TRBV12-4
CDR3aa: CASSGEGGYGYTF
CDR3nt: TGTGCCAGCAGTGGCGAAGGGGGATATGGCTACACCTTC

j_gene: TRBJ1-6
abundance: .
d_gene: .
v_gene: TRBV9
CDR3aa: CASSVGAGDNSPLHF
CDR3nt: TGTGCCAGCAGCGTAGGGGCAGGTGATAATTCACCCCTCCACTTT

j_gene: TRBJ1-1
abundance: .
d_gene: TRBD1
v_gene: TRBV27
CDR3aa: CASSKYQGARTEAFF
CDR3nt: TGTGCCAGCAGTAAGTACCAGGGGGCGCGGACTGAAGCTTTCTTT

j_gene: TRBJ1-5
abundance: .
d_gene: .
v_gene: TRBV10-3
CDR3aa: CAISVVTTNQPQHF
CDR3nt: TGTGCCATCAGTGTTGTGACAACTAATCAGCCCCAGCATTTT

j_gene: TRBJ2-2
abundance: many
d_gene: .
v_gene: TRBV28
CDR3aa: CASSLIPTIANTGELFF
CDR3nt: TGTGCCAGCAGTTTAATTCCGACGATCGCGAACACCGGGGAGCTGTTTTTT

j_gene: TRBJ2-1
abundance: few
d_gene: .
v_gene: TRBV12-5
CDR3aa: CASDEGDKSYNEQFF
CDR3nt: TGTGCTAGTGACGAGGGGGACAAATCTTACAATGAGCAGTTCTTC

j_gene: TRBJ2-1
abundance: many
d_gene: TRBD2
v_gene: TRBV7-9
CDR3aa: CASSSRTSGRARNEQFF
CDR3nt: TGTGCCAGCAGTTCTAGGACTAGCGGGAGGGCCCGGAATGAGCAGTTCTTC

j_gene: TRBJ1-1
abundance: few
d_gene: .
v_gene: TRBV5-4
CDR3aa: CASSLEPSEDTEAFF
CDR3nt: TGTGCCAGCAGCTTGGAGCCGTCAGAGGACACTGAAGCTTTCTTT

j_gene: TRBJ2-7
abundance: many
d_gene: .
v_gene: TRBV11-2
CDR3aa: CASSFRVRGHEQYF
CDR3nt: TGTGCCAGCAGCTTTAGGGTCAGAGGCCACGAGCAGTACTTC

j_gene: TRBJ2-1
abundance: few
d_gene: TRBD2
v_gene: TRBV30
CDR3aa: CAWSEGTSGSYGRDEQFF
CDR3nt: TGTGCCTGGAGTGAGGGGACTAGCGGGAGTTACGGACGCGATGAGCAGTTCTTC

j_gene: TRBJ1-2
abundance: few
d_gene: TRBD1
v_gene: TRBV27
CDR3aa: CASSLTTGSFGGYTF
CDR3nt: TGTGCCAGCAGTTTAACGACAGGGTCCTTCGGGGGCTACACCTTC

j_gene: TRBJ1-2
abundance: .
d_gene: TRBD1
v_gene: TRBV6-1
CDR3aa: CASTAGQGGNYGYTF
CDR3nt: TGTGCCAGCACCGCCGGACAGGGCGGAAACTATGGCTACACCTTC

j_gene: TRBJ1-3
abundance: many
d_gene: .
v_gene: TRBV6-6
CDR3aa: CASSYSQVNEYRNTIYF
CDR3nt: TGTGCCAGCAGTTACTCACAGGTTAATGAGTACAGAAACACCATATATTTT

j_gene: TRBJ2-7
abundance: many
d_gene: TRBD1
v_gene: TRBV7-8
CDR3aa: CASSTGQGGEQYF
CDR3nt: TGTGCCAGCAGCACGGGACAGGGAGGCGAGCAGTACTTC

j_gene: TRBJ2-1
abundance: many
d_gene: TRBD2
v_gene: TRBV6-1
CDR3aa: CASSRVELAGNNEQFF
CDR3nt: TGTGCCAGCAGTAGGGTCGAGCTAGCGGGTAACAATGAGCAGTTCTTC

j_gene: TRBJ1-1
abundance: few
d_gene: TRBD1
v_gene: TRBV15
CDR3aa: CATSRGLDRLNTEAFF
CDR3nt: TGTGCCACCAGCAGAGGGTTGGACAGGCTGAACACTGAAGCTTTCTTT

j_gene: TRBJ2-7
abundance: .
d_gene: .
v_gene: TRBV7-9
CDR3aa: CASSPLSEEQYF
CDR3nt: TGTGCCAGCAGCCCTTTGAGCGAAGAGCAGTACTTC

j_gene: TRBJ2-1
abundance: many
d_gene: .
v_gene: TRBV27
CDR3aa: CASSFGGQESYNEQFF
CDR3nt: TGTGCCAGCAGTTTTGGGGGGCAGGAATCCTACAATGAGCAGTTCTTC

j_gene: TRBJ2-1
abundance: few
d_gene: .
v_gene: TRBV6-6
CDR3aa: CASSPSAVPSYNEQFF
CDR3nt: TGTGCCAGCAGTCCCTCGGCGGTCCCCTCCTACAATGAGCAGTTCTTC

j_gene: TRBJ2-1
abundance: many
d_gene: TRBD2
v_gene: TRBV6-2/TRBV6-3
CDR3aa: CASSELAGRANEQFF
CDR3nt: TGTGCCAGCAGCGAACTAGCGGGAAGGGCCAATGAGCAGTTCTTC

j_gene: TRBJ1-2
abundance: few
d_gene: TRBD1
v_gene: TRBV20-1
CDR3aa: CSARAIFDRDLHFYGYTF
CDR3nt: TGCAGTGCTAGAGCAATTTTCGACAGGGACCTTCACTTTTATGGCTACACCTTC

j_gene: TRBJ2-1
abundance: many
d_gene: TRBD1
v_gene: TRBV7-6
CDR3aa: CASSLGQGWDEQFF
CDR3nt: TGTGCCAGCAGCTTGGGACAGGGGTGGGATGAGCAGTTCTTC

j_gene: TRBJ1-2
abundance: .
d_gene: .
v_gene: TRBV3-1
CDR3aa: CASSQEKGYWGGYTF
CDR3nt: TGTGCCAGCAGCCAAGAGAAGGGGTATTGGGGTGGCTACACCTTC

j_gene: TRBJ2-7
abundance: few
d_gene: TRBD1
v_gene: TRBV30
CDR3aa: CAWSVGTGVNEQYF
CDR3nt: TGTGCCTGGAGTGTAGGGACAGGGGTCAACGAGCAGTACTTC

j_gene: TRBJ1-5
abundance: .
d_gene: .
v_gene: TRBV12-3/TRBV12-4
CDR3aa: CASNRGDVGQPQHF
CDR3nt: TGTGCCAGCAATCGCGGAGACGTAGGTCAGCCCCAGCATTTT

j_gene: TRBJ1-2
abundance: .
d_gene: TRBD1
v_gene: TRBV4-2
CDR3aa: CASRQGQGSGYTF
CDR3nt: TGTGCCAGCAGGCAAGGACAGGGAAGTGGCTACACCTTC

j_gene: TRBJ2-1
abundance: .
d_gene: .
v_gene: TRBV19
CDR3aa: CASSIRPAGNEQFF
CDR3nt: TGTGCCAGTAGTATTCGACCCGCGGGCAATGAGCAGTTCTTC

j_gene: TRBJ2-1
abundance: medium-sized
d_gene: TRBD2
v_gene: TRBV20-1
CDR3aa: CSASGLSGRLYNEQFF
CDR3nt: TGCAGTGCTAGTGGTCTTAGCGGGAGGCTCTACAATGAGCAGTTCTTC

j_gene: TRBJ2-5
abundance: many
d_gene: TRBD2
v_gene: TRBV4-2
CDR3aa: CASGRAGGGAETQYF
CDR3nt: TGTGCCAGCGGGAGAGCGGGGGGCGGGGCAGAGACCCAGTACTTC

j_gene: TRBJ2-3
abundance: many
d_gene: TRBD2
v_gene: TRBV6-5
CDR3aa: CASSFFAGEGWDTQYF
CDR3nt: TGTGCCAGCAGTTTCTTTGCGGGAGAAGGTTGGGATACGCAGTATTTT

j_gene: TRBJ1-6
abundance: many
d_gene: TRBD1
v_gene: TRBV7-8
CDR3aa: CASSPRDSNSPLHF
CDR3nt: TGTGCCAGCAGCCCCCGGGACAGTAATTCACCCCTCCACTTT

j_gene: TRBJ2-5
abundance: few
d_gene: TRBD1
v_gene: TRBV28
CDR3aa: CASSFNEVLRTGGETQYF
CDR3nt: TGTGCCAGCAGTTTTAACGAGGTTTTGCGGACAGGCGGAGAGACCCAGTACTTC

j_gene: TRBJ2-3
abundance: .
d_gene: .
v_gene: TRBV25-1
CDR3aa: CASSELPTGTDTQYF
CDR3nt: TGTGCCAGCAGTGAACTCCCCACAGGAACAGATACGCAGTATTTT

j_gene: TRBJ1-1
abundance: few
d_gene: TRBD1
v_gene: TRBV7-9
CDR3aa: CASSYTLGGQGDTEAFF
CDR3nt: TGTGCCAGCAGCTATACCCTAGGAGGACAGGGGGACACTGAAGCTTTCTTT